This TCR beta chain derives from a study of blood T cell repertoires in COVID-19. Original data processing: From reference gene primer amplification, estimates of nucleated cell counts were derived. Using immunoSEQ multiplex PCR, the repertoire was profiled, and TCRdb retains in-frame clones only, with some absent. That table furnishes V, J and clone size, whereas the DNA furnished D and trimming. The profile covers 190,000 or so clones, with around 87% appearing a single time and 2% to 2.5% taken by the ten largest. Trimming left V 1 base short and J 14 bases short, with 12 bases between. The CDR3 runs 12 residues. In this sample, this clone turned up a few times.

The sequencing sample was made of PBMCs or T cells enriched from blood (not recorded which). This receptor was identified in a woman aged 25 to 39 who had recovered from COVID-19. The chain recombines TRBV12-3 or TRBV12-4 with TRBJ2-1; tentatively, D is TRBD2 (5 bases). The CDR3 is CASSLGSRREFF. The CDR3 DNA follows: TGTGCCAGCAGTTTAGGTTCCAGGCGGGAGTTCTTC.